This T cell receptor (beta chain) derives from a study of T-cell reconstitution after alpha-beta-depleted transplantation in children. Findings of the study overall: Some patients showed high day-60 TCRbeta diversity, which derived from surviving recipient T cells and thymic progenitors. There were reportedly several hundred expanded graft clones from which alpha-beta T cells came about two months after transplant. Counts and diversity of T cells one year after transplant came mostly from newly produced T cells.

The CDR3 contains 13 residues. Germline CDR1 and CDR2: MNHEY and SVGEGT. V lost 6 bases and J lost 2, with 9 bases in between. Details on this clonotype: What it binds is not known.

Using unique molecular identifiers, the investigators prepared the TCRbeta library. TCRdb used MiXCR to reprocess the PCR reads, holding one entry per CDR3 protein. The sample holds 100,000 to 150,000 distinct CDR3 sequences; roughly 23% are singletons and the top ten take more than 9%. The chain employs TRBV6-2 or TRBV6-3 and TRBJ2-3; D uncertain. The TCR comes from a male patient aged 2-15 years who had a stem cell transplant for chronic granulomatous disease, so the T cells may come from the graft donor. Specimen: PBMCs, mostly from graft donor cells, collected 180 days after TCRalphabeta/CD19-depleted stem cell transplant. The CDR3 region has the DNA TGTGCCAGCAGCTACCGGCACACAGATACGCAGTATTTT. It encodes CASSYRHTDTQYF.